Following are 23 T cell receptor beta chains from one sample sequenced in a study of graft-versus-host responses after intestinal transplantation. Sequencing used immunoSEQ multiplex PCR; TCRdb keeps in-frame clones, though not all of them. The table includes roughly 34,000 clones, around 94% detected once. The antigens for these receptors are not known. Sequenced here: unstimulated CD4+ T cells sorted from spleen or lymph node cells, sampled before transplant. The receptors were sampled from a human donor who was the organ donor for an intestinal transplant.

V and J are TRBV6-5 and TRBJ1-3; a weak D match, TRBD1 (6 bases). V was shortened by 5 bases and J by 0 bases, with 11 bases between the two germline ends. Germline V gene data show CDR1 as MNHEY and CDR2 as SVGAGI. This CDR3 contains 15 residues. CDR3 sequence (DNA): TGTGCCAGCAGTACCCTGACAGGCTCTGGAAACACCATATATTTT. Its translation: CASSTLTGSGNTIYF.

The CDR3 nucleotides are TGTGCCAGCAGTGAAGAATGGGGCAGCTACGAGCAGTACTTC. Translation gives CASSEEWGSYEQYF. J is TRBJ2-7 and V is TRBV2; TRBD1 is a possible D gene (5 bases). Germline V gene lookup returns CDR1 SNHLY and CDR2 FYNNEI. The V end lost 1 base, the J end lost 3 bases, and 10 bases lay between the germline ends. This CDR3 spans 14 amino acids.

The genes are TRBV5-1 and TRBJ1-6, with TRBD1 identical over 7 bases. Unmatched junction bases numbered 5, after V lost 1 base and J lost 7 bases. CDR3 size: 15 residues. Germline V gives CDR1 SGHRS, CDR2 YFSETQ. The CDR3 DNA reads TGCGCCAGCAGCTTGTCGACAGGGTGGAATTCACCCCTCCACTTT. Protein sequence: CASSLSTGWNSPLHF.

This clone was found once. The sample holds other DNA sequences that translate to the same CDR3. This chain connects TRBV30 to TRBJ2-3; D is possibly TRBD1 or TRBD2 (5 bases each). Germline CDR1 and CDR2: GTSNPN and SVGIG (reference sequence). V lost 1 base and J 1 base, leaving 6 bases between the germline ends. The CDR3 has 13 residues. The CDR3 DNA reads as TGTGCCTGGAGTGGAGGGGGCACAGATACGCAGTATTTT. Translating gives CAWSGGGTDTQYF.

The chain carries TRBV2 and TRBJ2-3, with 12 positions matching TRBD2. There are 14 residues in the CDR3. The junction had 3 bases not matched to a gene; V was cut back by 5 bases and J by 6 bases. Germline values: CDR1 SNHLY, CDR2 FYNNEI. CDR3 DNA: TGTGCCAGCAGTCTAGCGGGGGGGTTGGATACGCAGTATTTT. It yields the protein CASSLAGGLDTQYF.

The chain uses TRBV18 and TRBJ2-3; D not certain. CDR3 length: 15 residues. V was trimmed by 1 base and J by 1 base, leaving 9 bases between them. Looked up from germline, CDR1 is KGHSH and CDR2 is LQKENI. CDR3 sequence: CASSPQAGGTDTQYF. The CDR3 DNA reads as TGTGCCAGCTCACCACAGGCCGGAGGCACAGATACGCAGTATTTT.

The CDR3, as DNA: TGTGCCAGCAGCTTGGTTTCGGCTCCGGAGACCCAGTACTTC. Amino acid sequence: CASSLVSAPETQYF. This chain uses TRBV5-6 with TRBJ2-5; D not resolved. The CDR3 spans 14 residues. V was cut by 0 bases and J by 5 bases, with 11 bases left in between. Germline V gene sequence: CDR1 SGHDT, CDR2 YYEEEE.

This clone was seen just once. The chain joins TRBV10-3 to TRBJ1-5; TRBD1 is a possible D gene (6 bases). Germline V CDR1 and CDR2: ENHRY, SYGVKD. Trimming removed 10 bases from V and 7 bases from J, with 17 bases in between. The CDR3 consists of 13 residues. This chain's CDR3 is CATDVGAGQPQHF. As DNA, the CDR3 is TGTGCCACGGACGTGGGGGCTGGGCAGCCCCAGCATTTT.

This chain connects TRBV23-1 to TRBJ1-5, with TRBD1 identical over 8 bases. TRBV23-1 is labeled an ORF, and its function is uncertain. The CDR3 totals 16 residues. After removal of 0 bases from V and 4 bases from J, the junction contained 5 bases not matched to a gene. The chain's CDR3 is CASSQSRGRGNQPQHF. The CDR3 DNA is TGCGCCAGCAGTCAATCCAGGGGGCGAGGAAATCAGCCCCAGCATTTT.

This chain joins TRBV9 and TRBJ1-2; no definite D call. Germline V gene lookup returns CDR1 SGDLS and CDR2 YYNGEE. V was cut by 4 bases and J by 4 bases, with 17 bases left in between. This CDR3 contains 15 residues. DNA of the CDR3: TGTGCCAGCAGCCCCGAGGCAGGAGAGACCTATGGCTACACCTTC. This gives the protein CASSPEAGETYGYTF.

The CDR3 sequence: CASRPGLSTDTQYF. DNA of the CDR3: TGCGCCAGCAGACCCGGGCTCAGCACAGATACGCAGTATTTT. The gene calls are TRBV5-1 and TRBJ2-3; the D is unclear. V was cut by 5 bases and J by 0 bases, with 10 bases left in between. Germline V gene lookup returns CDR1 SGHRS and CDR2 YFSETQ. The CDR3 spans 14 residues.

V is TRBV19 and J is TRBJ1-1; D uncertain. Trimming left V 3 bases short and J 5 bases short, with 7 bases between. The germline CDR1 and CDR2 sequences are LNHDA and SQIVND (reference sequence). The CDR3 runs 12 residues. The CDR3 region has the DNA TGTGCCAGTAGTATGAGGGAAACTGAAGCTTTCTTT. This codes for CASSMRETEAFF. Combining the CDR3 with reference TRBV19 and TRBJ1-1 gives the whole variable domain DGGITQSPKYLFRKEGQNVTLSCEQNLNHDAMYWYRQDPGQGLRLIYYSQIVNDFQKGDIAEGYSVSREKKESFPLTVTSAQKNPTAFYLCASSMRETEAFFGQGTRLTVV.

The gene calls are TRBV5-6 and TRBJ1-2; no clear D gene. Trimming stripped 0 bases from V and 0 bases from J, with 0 bases between. The CDR3 totals 12 residues. CDR1 is SGHDT, CDR2 YYEEEE, per germline. Here the CDR3 reads CASSLANYGYTF. CDR3 DNA sequence: TGTGCCAGCAGCTTGGCTAACTATGGCTACACCTTC.

The chain joins TRBV6-5 to TRBJ2-5, with TRBD2 matching over 7 bases. This CDR3 contains 15 residues. CDR1 is MNHEY, CDR2 SVGAGI, per germline. The V segment lost 6 bases and the J segment 4 bases; nucleotides outside the gene matches: 11. The CDR3 reads CASRGGLVGPETQYF. In DNA, the CDR3 is TGTGCCAGCAGGGGCGGACTAGTGGGGCCAGAGACCCAGTACTTC.

This rearrangement joins TRBV10-3 to TRBJ1-6, with D possibly TRBD1 on 6 matching bases. The V end was cut by 2 bases, the J end by 2 bases, with 13 bases between. The CDR3 covers 17 residues. Per the germline V gene, CDR1 is ENHRY and CDR2 is SYGVKD. CDR3 DNA sequence: TGTGCCATCAGTGAGATAGGTGGGGGCACCTATAATTCACCCCTCCACTTT. Protein product: CAISEIGGGTYNSPLHF.

The rearrangement uses TRBV10-2 and TRBJ1-2; a possible D gene is TRBD1 (5 bases). The V gene's germline CDR1 is WSHSY and CDR2 SAAADI. V lost 0 bases, J lost 4 bases, and 9 bases lay in between. The CDR3 is 14 residues long. Here the CDR3 DNA reads TGCGCCAGCAGTGAGTCGGGGGTAATCTATGGCTACACCTTC. Its protein product is CASSESGVIYGYTF.

This clone was counted a single time. V usage is TRBV6-1 and J usage is TRBJ2-7, with D perhaps matching TRBD1 (6 bases). Trimming removed 1 base from V and 1 base from J, with 11 bases in between. CDR1 is MNHNS and CDR2 is SASEGT in the germline V gene. This CDR3 has 15 amino acids. CDR3 in amino acids: CASSEVGQPSYEQYF. CDR3 DNA sequence: TGTGCCAGCAGTGAAGTAGGACAGCCATCCTACGAGCAGTACTTC.

The rearrangement links TRBV5-1 to TRBJ2-5; 7 bases are a match to TRBD1. The CDR3 spans 16 residues. J lost 4 bases, V lost 4 bases, and 13 bases had no gene match. CDR1 and CDR2 from the germline V gene are SGHRS and YFSETQ. The CDR3 bases are TGCGCCAGCAGCCCCCAGGGGGACGGCGCAAGAGAGACCCAGTACTTC. It is translated as CASSPQGDGARETQYF.

The genes are TRBV10-3 and TRBJ1-2; 7 nucleotides agree with TRBD1. Germline V CDR1 and CDR2: ENHRY, SYGVKD. This CDR3 spans 14 amino acids. Trimming at V came to 3 bases and at J to 4 bases, leaving 5 bases not matched to a gene. CDR3 in amino acids: CAISDPTGAYGYTF. For the CDR3, the DNA is TGTGCCATCAGTGATCCAACAGGGGCCTATGGCTACACCTTC.

The V and J genes are TRBV19 and TRBJ2-3; D is possibly TRBD2 (5 bases). This CDR3 has 15 amino acids. V lost 2 bases and J lost 1, with 10 bases in between. Germline CDR1 and CDR2: LNHDA and SQIVND (reference sequence). For the CDR3, the DNA is TGTGCCAGTAGTATACGGGGTCTGGGCACAGATACGCAGTATTTT. It translates to CASSIRGLGTDTQYF.

The chain has TRBV2 and TRBJ2-2; 12 bases map to TRBD2. The CDR3 sequence is 17 residues long. V lost 3 bases to trimming and J lost 4 bases; unmatched junction nucleotides: 6. CDR1 is SNHLY, CDR2 FYNNEI, per germline. CDR3 nucleotides: TGTGCCAGCAGTGACGCCGGGACTAGCGGGTTCACCGGGGAGCTGTTTTTT. This sequence encodes CASSDAGTSGFTGELFF.

V gene TRBV19 combines with J gene TRBJ1-5; 8 bases map to TRBD1. J gave up 3 bases and V 7 bases, and 8 bases lay outside the gene matches. In germline, CDR1 is LNHDA, CDR2 SQIVND (reference sequence). The CDR3 is 15 residues long. DNA of the CDR3: TGTGCCAGTAAGATGGACAGGGTATACAATCAGCCCCAGCATTTT. This encodes CASKMDRVYNQPQHF.

This chain uses TRBV5-1 with TRBJ2-5; D uncertain. V was cut by 4 bases and J by 0 bases, with 7 bases left in between. The germline V gene encodes CDR1 SGHRS and CDR2 YFSETQ. The CDR3 contains 13 residues. The CDR3: CASSPGDQETQYF. The DNA of the CDR3 is TGCGCCAGCAGCCCAGGCGACCAAGAGACCCAGTACTTC.